These 14 T cell receptor beta chains were sequenced from one sample in a study of cytomegalovirus exposure and HLA in healthy donors. Researchers ran the PCR with 60 Vbeta and 13 Jbeta primers. Assay used: immunoSEQ multiplex PCR; TCRdb lists only in-frame clones, some missing. This repertoire shows some 180,000 clones, roughly three quarters found once; its top ten account for just under 3%. The sample was PBMCs. The receptors originated from a male donor in good health and CMV-seronegative.

J is TRBJ2-7 and V is TRBV6-6; 10 nucleotides line up with TRBD2. CDR1 is MNHNY and CDR2 is SVGAGI in the germline V gene (reference sequence). This CDR3 contains 15 residues. V lost 8 bases, J lost 0 bases, and 7 bases stayed unmatched. The chain's CDR3 is CASGVGTSASYEQYF. In DNA, the CDR3 is TGTGCCAGCGGAGTAGGGACTAGCGCCTCCTACGAGCAGTACTTC.

This chain links TRBV28 with TRBJ1-2; 9 positions agree with TRBD1. From germline, CDR1 is MDHEN and CDR2 SYDVKM. V dropped 4 bases and J dropped 4; count of bases not matched to a gene: 7. The CDR3 is 15 residues long. The CDR3 DNA is TGTGCCAGCAGTTCCGGACAGGGGATAGGCTATGGCTACACCTTC. Its protein is CASSSGQGIGYGYTF.

The chain is built from TRBV6-6 and TRBJ2-7, with 10 positions matching TRBD1. The CDR3 totals 13 residues. V trimming: 5 bases; J trimming: 5 bases; junction bases outside the gene matches: 3. The germline V gene encodes CDR1 MNHNY and CDR2 SVGAGI (reference sequence). CDR3 coding DNA: TGTGCCAGCAGTGACAGGGGGCGTAACGAGCAGTACTTC. The encoded protein is CASSDRGRNEQYF.

The chain recombines TRBV11-2 with TRBJ2-1; a weak D match, TRBD1 (6 bases). V was pared by 6 bases and J by 7 bases, with 19 bases between. Germline lookup yields CDR1 SGHAT and CDR2 FQNNGV. This CDR3 is 15 amino acids long. The CDR3 DNA is TGTGCCAGCAGGGAACCCGGGACAAGGGCAAATGAGCAGTTCTTC. It encodes CASREPGTRANEQFF.

This chain links TRBV28 with TRBJ2-1; D may be TRBD2 (6 bases). The CDR3 runs 16 residues. The V and J ends lost 3 bases and 10 bases respectively, with 22 bases between them. Per germline, CDR1 MDHEN and CDR2 SYDVKM. The CDR3 region is CASSFFPTSPDSEQFF. CDR3 nucleotide sequence: TGTGCCAGCAGTTTTTTTCCGACTAGTCCAGATTCGGAGCAGTTCTTC.

The V call is TRBV28, the J call TRBJ2-5; TRBD2 matches 7 bases. The CDR3 is 14 amino acids. CDR1 and CDR2 (germline): MDHEN, SYDVKM. V trimming: 4 bases; J trimming: 3 bases; junction bases outside the gene matches: 5. DNA for the CDR3: TGTGCCAGCAGTTGGGGACTACCAAAAGAGACCCAGTACTTC. This translates into CASSWGLPKETQYF.

The chain has TRBV28 and TRBJ1-5, with 9 bases matching TRBD1. Trimming at V came to 5 bases and at J to 12 bases, leaving 14 bases not matched to a gene. CDR1 is MDHEN, CDR2 SYDVKM, per germline. The CDR3 length is 15 residues. DNA for the CDR3: TGTGCCAGCAGTGAAAGGGACTCCGGGACAGGGCGCCAGCATTTT. Its protein product is CASSERDSGTGRQHF.

J is TRBJ2-2 and V is TRBV14; D unresolved. CDR1 is SGHDN and CDR2 is FVKESK in the germline V gene. V was pared by 0 bases and J by 1 base, with 6 bases between. This CDR3 has 15 residues. The CDR3: CASSQDTVNTGELFF. CDR3 nucleotide sequence: TGTGCCAGCAGCCAAGATACGGTGAACACCGGGGAGCTGTTTTTT.

This clone was counted once. The V gene is TRBV30, the J gene TRBJ1-5; 9 bases align to TRBD1. Germline CDR1 and CDR2: GTSNPN and SVGIG (reference sequence). With 2 bases clipped from V and 3 bases from J, the junction kept 5 bases outside the gene matches. The CDR3 covers 15 residues. The CDR3 spells CAWSLRTGVNQPQHF. The CDR3 region has the DNA TGTGCCTGGAGTCTTCGGACAGGGGTCAATCAGCCCCAGCATTTT.

This sequence joins TRBV4-1 and TRBJ2-5; 8 nucleotides align to TRBD1. The closer fit of TRBJ2-7 to the DNA end suggests the J call may be wrong. The CDR3 runs 15 residues. Germline values: CDR1 MGHRA, CDR2 YSYEKL. CDR3 protein: CASSQDGQGSYEQYF. Here the CDR3 DNA reads TGCGCCAGCAGCCAAGACGGACAGGGATCCTACGAGCAGTACTTC.

In this sample, this clone turned up a few times. V gene TRBV10-3 combines with J gene TRBJ1-1; perhaps TRBD1 as D (5 bases). Germline-derived CDR1 and CDR2 are ENHRY and SYGVKD. Trimming stripped 8 bases from V and 5 bases from J, with 9 bases between. This CDR3 has 11 amino acids. CDR3 residues: CAIGRETEAFF. The CDR3, as DNA: TGTGCCATCGGCAGGGAAACTGAAGCTTTCTTT.

This chain uses TRBV5-1 with TRBJ2-7, with D perhaps matching TRBD2 (6 bases). Trimming pared 0 bases from V and 2 bases from J, leaving 12 bases between. The CDR3 spans 15 residues. The germline V gene encodes CDR1 SGHRS and CDR2 YFSETQ. This chain's CDR3 is CASSLAGATPYEQYF. CDR3 nucleotide sequence: TGCGCCAGCAGCTTGGCGGGAGCGACCCCCTACGAGCAGTACTTC.

The chain employs TRBV30 and TRBJ2-1; 10 nucleotides line up with TRBD2. Germline trimming cut 4 bases from V and 0 bases from J; bases unmatched to any gene: 6. The CDR3 covers 16 residues. CDR1 and CDR2 from the germline V gene are GTSNPN and SVGIG (reference sequence). The CDR3 protein is CAWTDSGGSSYNEQFF. The CDR3 DNA sequence: TGTGCCTGGACCGATAGCGGGGGGAGCTCCTACAATGAGCAGTTCTTC.

The chain combines TRBV7-8 with TRBJ2-7, with 7 bases matching TRBD1. Germline CDR1 SGHVS, CDR2 FQNEAQ. V lost 5 bases and J lost 1; bases outside the gene matches: 5. This CDR3 is 14 amino acids long. The CDR3 sequence: CASSARDSSYEQYF. The CDR3 DNA is TGTGCCAGCAGCGCCCGGGACAGTTCCTACGAGCAGTACTTC.